The entry below describes one T cell receptor beta chain. CDR1 is SGHTA, CDR2 FQGTGA, per germline. V dropped 5 bases and J dropped 8 bases, with 19 bases sitting between them. This CDR3 region has 15 residues. MiXCR, run by TCRdb on the 5' RACE reads, gives a single entry per CDR3 protein. The repertoire consists of about 160,000 distinct CDR3 sequences, with around 8.5% occurring once and the leading ten covering roughly a third. These data come from a study of T cells after yellow fever vaccination. The chain is built from TRBV7-3 and TRBJ2-1; maybe TRBD2 (6 bases). This TCR was recovered from a man aged 18 to 35 who received the YFV17D yellow fever vaccine. Sequencing used CD8+ T cells sorted from PBMCs, obtained 45 days after the yellow fever booster vaccination. CDR3 DNA: TGTGCCAGCAGCGAGGAGGGGTTTGGGCGCCATGAGCAGTTCTTC. It codes for CASSEEGFGRHEQFF.